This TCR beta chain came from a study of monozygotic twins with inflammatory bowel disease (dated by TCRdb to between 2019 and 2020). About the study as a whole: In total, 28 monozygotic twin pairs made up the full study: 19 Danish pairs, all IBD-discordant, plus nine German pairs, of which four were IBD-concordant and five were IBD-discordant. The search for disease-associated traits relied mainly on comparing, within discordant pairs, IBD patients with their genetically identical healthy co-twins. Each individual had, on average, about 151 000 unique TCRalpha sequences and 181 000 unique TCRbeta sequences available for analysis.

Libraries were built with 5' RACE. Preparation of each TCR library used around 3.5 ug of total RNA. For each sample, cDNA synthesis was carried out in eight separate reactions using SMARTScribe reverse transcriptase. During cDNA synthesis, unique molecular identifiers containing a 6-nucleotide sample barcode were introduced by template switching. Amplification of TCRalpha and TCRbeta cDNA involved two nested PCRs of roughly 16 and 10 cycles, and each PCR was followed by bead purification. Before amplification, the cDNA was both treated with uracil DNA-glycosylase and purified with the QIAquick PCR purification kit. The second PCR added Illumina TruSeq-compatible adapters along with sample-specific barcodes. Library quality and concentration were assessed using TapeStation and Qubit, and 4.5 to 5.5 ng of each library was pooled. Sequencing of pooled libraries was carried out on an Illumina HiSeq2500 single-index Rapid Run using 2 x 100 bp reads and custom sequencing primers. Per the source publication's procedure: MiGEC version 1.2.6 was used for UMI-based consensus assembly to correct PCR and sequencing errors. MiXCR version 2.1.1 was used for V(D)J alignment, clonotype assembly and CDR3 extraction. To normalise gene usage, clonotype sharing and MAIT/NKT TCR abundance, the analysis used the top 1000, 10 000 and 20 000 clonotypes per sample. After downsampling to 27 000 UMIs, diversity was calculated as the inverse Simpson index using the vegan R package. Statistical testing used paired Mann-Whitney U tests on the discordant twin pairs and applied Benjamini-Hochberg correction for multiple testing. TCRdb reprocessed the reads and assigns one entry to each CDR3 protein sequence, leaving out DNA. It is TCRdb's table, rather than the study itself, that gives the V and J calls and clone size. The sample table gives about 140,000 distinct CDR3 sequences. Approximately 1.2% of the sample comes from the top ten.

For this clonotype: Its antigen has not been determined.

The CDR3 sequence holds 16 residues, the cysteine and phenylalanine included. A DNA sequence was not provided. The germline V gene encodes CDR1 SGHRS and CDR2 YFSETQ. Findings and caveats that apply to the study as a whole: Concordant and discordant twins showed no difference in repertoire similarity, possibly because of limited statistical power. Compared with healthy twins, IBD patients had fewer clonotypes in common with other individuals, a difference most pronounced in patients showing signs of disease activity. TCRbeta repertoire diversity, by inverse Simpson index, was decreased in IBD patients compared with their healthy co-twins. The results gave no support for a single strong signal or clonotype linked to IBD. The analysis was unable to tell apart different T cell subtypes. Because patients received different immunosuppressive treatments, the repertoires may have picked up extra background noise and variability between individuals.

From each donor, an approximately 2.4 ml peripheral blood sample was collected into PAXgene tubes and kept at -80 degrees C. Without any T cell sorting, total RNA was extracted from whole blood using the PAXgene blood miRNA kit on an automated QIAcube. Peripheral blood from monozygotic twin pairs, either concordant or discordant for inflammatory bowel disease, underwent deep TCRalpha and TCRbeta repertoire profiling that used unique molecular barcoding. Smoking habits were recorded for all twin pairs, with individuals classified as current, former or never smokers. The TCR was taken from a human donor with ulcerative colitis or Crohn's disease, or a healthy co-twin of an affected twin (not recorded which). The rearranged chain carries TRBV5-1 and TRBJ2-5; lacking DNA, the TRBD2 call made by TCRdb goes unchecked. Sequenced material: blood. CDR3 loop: CASSLATGLEGETQYF. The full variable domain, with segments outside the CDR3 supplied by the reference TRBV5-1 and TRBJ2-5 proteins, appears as KAGVTQTPRYLIKTRGQQVTLSCSPISGHRSVSWYQQTPGQGLQFLFEYFSETQRNKGNFPGRFSGRQFSNSRSEMNVSTLELGDSALYLCASSLATGLEGETQYFGPGTRLLVL.